A selection of T cell receptor beta chains follows, all from one sample in a study of cytomegalovirus exposure and HLA in healthy donors. TCRdb keeps only in-frame clones here, not all; method: immunoSEQ multiplex PCR. Counted here are 75,000 to 95,000 clones, around 73% occurring once; the ten biggest clones make up around 3.4%. Sequenced: PBMCs. All receptors come from a man in his forties or fifties in good health and CMV-seronegative. Each CDR3 is given with its conserved first and last residue. The D gene is left open where the match is weak. Size tells how often a clone was seen (once, few, many) or the class of an expanded clone, and some rows leave it out.

abundance,v_gene,j_gene,d_gene,CDR3nt,CDR3aa
NA,TRBV28,TRBJ2-7,NA,TGTGCCAGCAGTTTGAGGAGCGGACTTAGATGGGAGCAGTACTTC,CASSLRSGLRWEQYF
few,TRBV6-6,TRBJ2-7,TRBD2,TGTGCCAGCAGACTAGCGGGGGGCCACTACGAGCAGTACTTC,CASRLAGGHYEQYF
NA,TRBV5-1,TRBJ2-5,TRBD1,TGCGCCAGCAGCTGGGGGACAGGGGTTGTAGAGACCCAGTACTTC,CASSWGTGVVETQYF
NA,TRBV10-3,TRBJ2-3,NA,TGTGCCATCAGACAGGACACAGATACGCAGTATTTT,CAIRQDTDTQYF
NA,TRBV7-3,TRBJ2-3,TRBD2,TGTGCCAGCAGCTTGACTAGCGGGGTCGCAGATACGCAGTATTTT,CASSLTSGVADTQYF
few,TRBV5-5,TRBJ1-1,TRBD1,TGTGCCAGCAGCGCCGGGACAGACAACACTGAAGCTTTCTTT,CASSAGTDNTEAFF
NA,TRBV28,TRBJ2-7,NA,TGTGCCAGCGGGGGAGGATCCTCCTACGAGCAGTACTTC,CASGGGSSYEQYF
NA,TRBV30,TRBJ2-7,NA,TGTGCCTGGGCTACAGGGCTCCCCTACGAGCAGTACTTC,CAWATGLPYEQYF
NA,TRBV30,TRBJ1-2,NA,TGTGCCTGGAGTGAGCGTGGCTACACCTTC,CAWSERGYTF
NA,TRBV27,TRBJ2-5,NA,TGTGCCAGCAGTTCCTGGACGGGGGAGACCCAGTACTTC,CASSSWTGETQYF
NA,TRBV15,TRBJ1-5,NA,TGTGCCACCAGCAGAGATCGAGGTCTGAACCAGCCCCAGCATTTT,CATSRDRGLNQPQHF
NA,TRBV4-1,TRBJ2-7,TRBD1,TGCGCCAGCAGCCAAGCCCCCGGGCTACAGGGGCGTTCGTCCTACGAGCAGTACTTC,CASSQAPGLQGRSSYEQYF
NA,TRBV30,TRBJ1-1,NA,TGTGCCTGGAGTGACAGCCCGAACACTGAAGCTTTCTTT,CAWSDSPNTEAFF
NA,TRBV28,TRBJ1-2,TRBD1,TGTGCCAGCAGTTTGACAGGGAGCAGGAGGTACTATGGCTACACCTTC,CASSLTGSRRYYGYTF
NA,TRBV9,TRBJ2-2,NA,TGTGCCAGCAGCGTTGACAGTAACACCGGGGAGCTGTTTTTT,CASSVDSNTGELFF